These T cell receptor beta chains were read from a single sample in a study of regulatory T cells in long-lasting Graves disease. A single record per CDR3 protein comes from TCRdb applying MiXCR to the multiplex PCR reads. Counted here are about 470,000 distinct CDR3 sequences, roughly 16% occurring once; the ten biggest clones make up more than 9%. The same data also went into a second study, on T cells in Graves' hyperthyroidism and ophthalmopathy.

The source material was peripheral blood mononuclear cells (PBMCs), sampled at new diagnosis, from a patient treated with antithyroid drugs. Receptors were obtained from a man in his forties with Graves disease. The CDR3 runs from the conserved cysteine through the conserved F or W. The D gene is left open where the match is weak. Rows give clone size only sometimes, using once, few, many, or a class for an expanded clone.

len | j_gene | v_gene | abundance | d_gene | CDR3nt | CDR3aa
15 | TRBJ2-7 | TRBV7-2 | many | TRBD2 | TGTGCCAGCAGCTTATTTGTGGGAGGGACCTACGAGCAGTACTTC | CASSLFVGGTYEQYF
15 | TRBJ2-5 | TRBV7-9 | many | NA | TGTGCCAGCAGCCTATGGGCGGGAATTATAGAGACCCAGTACTTC | CASSLWAGIIETQYF
12 | TRBJ2-5 | TRBV5-5 | many | NA | TGTGCCAGCAGCTTAACAGTGGAGACCCAGTACTTC | CASSLTVETQYF
13 | TRBJ2-3 | TRBV7-2 | many | NA | TGTGCCACCGGGACTCCGAGCACAGATACGCAGTATTTT | CATGTPSTDTQYF
14 | TRBJ2-1 | TRBV29-1 | few | NA | TGCAGCGCTCCCGGCCACCATGGTTACAATGAGCAGTTCTTC | CSAPGHHGYNEQFF
17 | TRBJ2-7 | TRBV12-3/TRBV12-4 | many | TRBD2 | TGTGCCAGCAGCTCCGGGACTAGCGGAATAAGCTCCTACGAGCAGTACTTC | CASSSGTSGISSYEQYF
12 | TRBJ1-5 | TRBV30 | many | NA | TGTGCCTGGAGTTTTCCATACCAGCCCCAGCATTTT | CAWSFPYQPQHF
14 | TRBJ2-2 | TRBV6-1 | NA | NA | TGTGCCGGCCGCCGAGACAGGGAGGCCGGGGAGCTGTTTTTT | CAGRRDREAGELFF
17 | TRBJ2-1 | TRBV7-2 | many | TRBD2 | TGTGCCAGCAGCTTAACCCCGACTAGCGGGGGATACAATGAGCAGTTCTTC | CASSLTPTSGGYNEQFF
15 | TRBJ2-1 | TRBV12-3/TRBV12-4 | many | NA | TGTGCCAGCAGCCCTTGGGGGAGGGGGGAGCATGAGCAGTTCTTC | CASSPWGRGEHEQFF
13 | TRBJ2-2 | TRBV28 | NA | NA | TGTGCCAGCAGGGGGGGATGGTCCGGGGAGCTGTTTTTT | CASRGGWSGELFF
14 | TRBJ1-1 | TRBV12-3/TRBV12-4 | many | NA | TGTGCCAGCAGTCGGCGAAATATGAACACTGAAGCTTTCTTT | CASSRRNMNTEAFF
15 | TRBJ1-5 | TRBV19 | NA | NA | TGTGCCAGTAGGCCCGAAGGGGGGACTGATCAGCCCCAGCATTTT | CASRPEGGTDQPQHF
14 | TRBJ1-1 | TRBV11-2 | many | NA | TGTGCCAGCAGCTTTAAAAACGGGGTCACTGAAGCTTTCTTT | CASSFKNGVTEAFF
11 | TRBJ1-1 | TRBV30 | many | NA | TGTGCCACGGACAAGAACACTGAAGCTTTCTTT | CATDKNTEAFF
14 | TRBJ2-2 | TRBV27 | many | NA | TGTGCCAGCGATCGGACATATAACACCGGGGAGCTGTTTTTT | CASDRTYNTGELFF
15 | TRBJ1-4 | TRBV2 | many | NA | TGTGCCAGCCACCCCGGCACAGGGCCCAATGAAAAACTGTTTTTT | CASHPGTGPNEKLFF
15 | TRBJ2-5 | TRBV20-1 | many | NA | TGCAGTGCTAGAGATCCGGGAGATGTCCGAGAGACCCAGTACTTC | CSARDPGDVRETQYF
12 | TRBJ2-7 | TRBV5-1 | many | TRBD1 | TGCGCCACCTCAAAGGGGGCGGGTGAGCAGTACTTC | CATSKGAGEQYF
14 | TRBJ2-1 | TRBV5-1 | few | NA | TGCGCCAGCAGCTACCCGGGACCGTACAATGAGCAGTTCTTC | CASSYPGPYNEQFF
17 | TRBJ2-3 | TRBV18 | many | TRBD1 | TGTGCCAGCTCAAGAGGACAGGGGGCGGAAAATACAGATACGCAGTATTTT | CASSRGQGAENTDTQYF
15 | TRBJ2-7 | TRBV5-1 | many | TRBD2 | TGCGCCAGCAGCTTGGTAGTAGCGGGGGACTACGAGCAGTACTTC | CASSLVVAGDYEQYF
15 | TRBJ2-7 | TRBV5-1 | many | TRBD1 | TGCGCCAGCAGCTTCTTGGGACAGCGCTCCTACGAGCAGTACTTC | CASSFLGQRSYEQYF
14 | TRBJ2-1 | TRBV20-1 | NA | TRBD2 | TGCAGTGCTAGAGTTAGCGGGATTGACGATGAGCAGTTCTTC | CSARVSGIDDEQFF
16 | TRBJ2-1 | TRBV5-1 | many | TRBD2 | TGTGCCAGCAGCCCCCCGGTGACTAGCGCATACAATGAGCAGTTCTTC | CASSPPVTSAYNEQFF
15 | TRBJ2-7 | TRBV6-5 | many | TRBD1 | TGTGCCAGCAGTTACCTTCGACAGGGAGAATGCGAGCAGTACTTC | CASSYLRQGECEQYF
15 | TRBJ2-7 | TRBV20-1 | many | TRBD1 | TGCAGTGCTAGAGATCTGGGACAGGGGGCTTACGAGCAGTACTTC | CSARDLGQGAYEQYF
15 | TRBJ2-7 | TRBV18 | many | TRBD2 | TGTGCCAGCTCACCAGGGATAGCGGGAGTAACCGAGCAGTACTTC | CASSPGIAGVTEQYF
15 | TRBJ2-3 | TRBV11-2 | many | TRBD2 | TGTGCCAGCAGCTTAGTAGCGGGCCCCACAGATACGCAGTATTTT | CASSLVAGPTDTQYF
14 | TRBJ2-3 | TRBV5-1 | many | NA | TGCGCCAGCAGGTCTGCAGGGGCAGCAGATACGCAGTATTTT | CASRSAGAADTQYF
15 | TRBJ1-2 | TRBV6-2/TRBV6-3 | many | NA | TGTGCCAGCAGTTACTCGAGGCAGGCCAACTATGGCTACACCTTC | CASSYSRQANYGYTF
14 | TRBJ1-3 | TRBV14 | few | NA | TGTGCCAGCAGCCAGCTTAGCTCTGGAAACACCATATATTTT | CASSQLSSGNTIYF
16 | TRBJ2-3 | TRBV7-6 | NA | TRBD1 | TGTGCCAGCAGCTCGAATCAGGGGGCAGAAACAGATACGCAGTATTTT | CASSSNQGAETDTQYF
14 | TRBJ2-7 | TRBV30 | many | NA | TGTGCCTGGAGTGTACACCGGGGGCGCTACGAGCAGTACTTC | CAWSVHRGRYEQYF
14 | TRBJ2-5 | TRBV20-1 | many | TRBD2 | TGCAGTGCTACCCGACTAGCGGGACCAGAGACCCAGTACTTC | CSATRLAGPETQYF
14 | TRBJ2-3 | TRBV5-1 | many | NA | TGCGCCAGCAGCCGAACTAGATTCTCGGATACGCAGTATTTT | CASSRTRFSDTQYF
15 | TRBJ2-5 | TRBV28 | NA | TRBD2 | TGTGCCAGCAGTACTAGCGGGAGGTTTCAAGAGACCCAGTACTTC | CASSTSGRFQETQYF
12 | TRBJ2-1 | TRBV13 | NA | NA | TGTGCCAGCAGCTTAGCCTTTAATGAGCAGTTCTTC | CASSLAFNEQFF
13 | TRBJ1-1 | TRBV20-1 | many | NA | TGCAGTGCTCCTCTGGATTTGAACACTGAAGCTTTCTTT | CSAPLDLNTEAFF
18 | TRBJ2-4 | TRBV3-1 | few | TRBD1 | TGTGCCAGCAGCCAAGATCTTAGGACAGGGCTCGGCAAAAACATTCAGTACTTC | CASSQDLRTGLGKNIQYF
14 | TRBJ1-5 | TRBV5-6 | NA | NA | TGTGCCAGCAGCGCGACAGGTAACAATCAGCCCCAGCATTTT | CASSATGNNQPQHF
14 | TRBJ1-4 | TRBV5-1 | few | TRBD1 | TGCGCCAGCAGCACCCAGGGGGATAATGAAAAACTGTTTTTT | CASSTQGDNEKLFF
18 | TRBJ2-7 | TRBV12-3/TRBV12-4 | many | TRBD2 | TGTGCCAGCAGGCCTGGTGGCCTAGCGGGCGGGGGCTTGCGCGAGCAGTACTTC | CASRPGGLAGGGLREQYF
14 | TRBJ1-1 | TRBV20-1 | many | NA | TGCAGTGCTAGAAGAGGGACACCGAACACTGAAGCTTTCTTT | CSARRGTPNTEAFF
15 | TRBJ1-2 | TRBV5-1 | many | TRBD1 | TGCGCCAGCAGCTTGTATGCAGGACAGGCCTATGGCTACACCTTC | CASSLYAGQAYGYTF
14 | TRBJ1-4 | TRBV7-2 | few | TRBD1 | TGTGCCAGCAGACCTGACAGGGGGCTTGAAAAACTGTTTTTT | CASRPDRGLEKLFF
12 | TRBJ1-5 | TRBV7-8 | NA | NA | TGTGCCAGCAGCTTAGTTGCTCAGCCCCAGCATTTT | CASSLVAQPQHF
14 | TRBJ2-7 | TRBV12-3/TRBV12-4 | many | TRBD2 | TGTGCCAGCAGCCTGACTAGCGGGGCCTACGAGCAGTACTTC | CASSLTSGAYEQYF
13 | TRBJ1-1 | TRBV7-9 | many | NA | TGTGCCAGCAGCTTAGCGGGCCTCACTGAAGCTTTCTTT | CASSLAGLTEAFF